Listed below are T cell receptor beta chains from one sample, sequenced in a study of blood T cell repertoires in COVID-19. The data were produced by immunoSEQ multiplex PCR, yet TCRdb's version contains in-frame clones alone and is incomplete. The table lists roughly 250,000 clones, nearly 85% of them singletons. The sample was peripheral blood. These TCRs come from a human donor in a cohort sampled during active COVID-19. Each CDR3 is given with its conserved first and last residue. D genes are given only for firm matches.

D gene: NA
V gene: TRBV19
J gene: TRBJ1-2
CDR3 protein: CASSMPSKGEYGYTF

D gene: NA
V gene: TRBV15
J gene: TRBJ1-2
CDR3 protein: CATSRDQQGIYGYTF

D gene: TRBD2
V gene: TRBV2
J gene: TRBJ2-7
CDR3 protein: CASRGLAGVGGYEQYF

D gene: NA
V gene: TRBV4-3
J gene: TRBJ2-5
CDR3 protein: CASSPPKGGEKETQYF

D gene: NA
V gene: TRBV7-9
J gene: TRBJ1-3
CDR3 protein: CASSFGDSGNTIYF

D gene: TRBD1
V gene: TRBV6-5
J gene: TRBJ1-6
CDR3 protein: CASSLTGGVDSPLHF

D gene: NA
V gene: TRBV7-6
J gene: TRBJ2-7
CDR3 protein: CASSPRTGNYEQYF

D gene: NA
V gene: TRBV6-5
J gene: TRBJ1-6
CDR3 protein: CASSQNSPLHF

D gene: NA
V gene: TRBV5-6
J gene: TRBJ2-2
CDR3 protein: CASSLAGTPLNTGELFF

D gene: NA
V gene: TRBV19
J gene: TRBJ1-3
CDR3 protein: CARDPGGYSGNTIYF

D gene: TRBD2
V gene: TRBV25-1
J gene: TRBJ2-5
CDR3 protein: CASSEWGGLAGALETQYF

D gene: NA
V gene: TRBV27
J gene: TRBJ2-1
CDR3 protein: CASSFAGSSYNEQFF

D gene: NA
V gene: TRBV6-5
J gene: TRBJ2-2
CDR3 protein: CASSTASPGELFF

D gene: NA
V gene: TRBV15
J gene: TRBJ1-5
CDR3 protein: CATADGLNQPQHF

D gene: NA
V gene: TRBV12-3/TRBV12-4
J gene: TRBJ2-7
CDR3 protein: CASSLFLEQYF

D gene: NA
V gene: TRBV7-9
J gene: TRBJ2-7
CDR3 protein: CASSLGLGRSYEQYF

D gene: NA
V gene: TRBV9
J gene: TRBJ2-7
CDR3 protein: CASTPGGVSYEQYF

D gene: NA
V gene: TRBV4-3
J gene: TRBJ1-2
CDR3 protein: CASSQDFPELLYGYTF

D gene: TRBD1
V gene: TRBV28
J gene: TRBJ1-4
CDR3 protein: CASSLVEEGAEKLFF

D gene: TRBD1
V gene: TRBV28
J gene: TRBJ1-3
CDR3 protein: CASSEAGTGVENTIYF

D gene: NA
V gene: TRBV5-1
J gene: TRBJ1-2
CDR3 protein: CASSLGYQGGGYTF

D gene: NA
V gene: TRBV7-2
J gene: TRBJ2-3
CDR3 protein: CASNPRTDTQYF

D gene: NA
V gene: TRBV7-2
J gene: TRBJ1-5
CDR3 protein: CASSQTRGSQPQHF

D gene: NA
V gene: TRBV7-2
J gene: TRBJ2-5
CDR3 protein: CASSPNDRPRQTQYF

D gene: NA
V gene: TRBV3-1/TRBV3-2
J gene: TRBJ1-1
CDR3 protein: CARSHGGSGGQTEAFF

D gene: TRBD1
V gene: TRBV18
J gene: TRBJ2-3
CDR3 protein: CASSAGQGGADTQYF

D gene: NA
V gene: TRBV28
J gene: TRBJ1-5
CDR3 protein: CASSLSGNQPQHF

D gene: NA
V gene: TRBV29-1
J gene: TRBJ2-7
CDR3 protein: CSVLTRQRSYEQYF